The clone carrying this T cell receptor beta chain was found a few times. These data originate in a study of T cell responses to AZD1222 COVID-19 vaccine. Recipients boosted at about 4 weeks or about 12 weeks are pooled. Losses at the gene ends were 0 bases for V and 5 bases for J; bases not matched to a gene: 11. CDR1 is LGHNA, CDR2 YSLEER, per germline. The length of the CDR3 is 17 residues. Generated by immunoSEQ multiplex PCR, the TCRdb table keeps only in-frame clones and is missing some. The sample contains 80,000 to 100,000 clones, 75% to 90% of which appear only once. This TCR was sampled from an adult who received the AZD1222 COVID-19 vaccine. The chain couples TRBV4-3 to TRBJ2-7; 9 nucleotides agree with TRBD1. The sample in question was peripheral blood, obtained 28 days after the second AZD1222 dose. This CDR3 reads CASSQETGTGSGHEQYF. The DNA for the CDR3 is TGCGCCAGCAGCCAAGAAACGGGGACAGGGTCCGGGCACGAGCAGTACTTC.